The sequence of this T cell receptor (beta chain) was determined in a study of blood T cells in healthy people across ages (dated by TCRdb to the mid-2010s). General notes on the study: In model experiments, template switching captured about one uniquely barcoded TCR beta cDNA molecule for every two T cells. Age-related changes in TCR beta repertoire diversity were measured in the study by deep sequencing normalized with unique cDNA molecular identifiers. The donors were divided into four age groups: young (average approximately 17 years), middle-aged (about 39), aged (around 59) and long-lived (approximately 74). To avoid experimental bias, donors of different ages were distributed randomly across sequencing lanes. The study analyzed two additional independent replicas of 1 million unique cDNA reads from the same blood draw for two donors, one aged 18 to 29 and one aged 80 or older. The paper's findings and limits, for the study overall: Bulk unsorted PBMC profiling prevented conclusive comparison of naive and antigen-experienced compartments. Donor CMV infection status was unknown, potentially confounding age-related changes in expanded clonotypes. Observed TCR beta diversity correlated strongly with the percentage of naive T cells measured by flow cytometry. Compared with the aged group, more naive CD4+ T cells, fewer expanded clones and increased TCR diversity were shown by the long-lived group, suggesting age selection. Estimates of total diversity from one million sequenced T cells were regarded as lower bounds and underestimates. As age increased, observed TCR beta diversity per million T cells dropped in a roughly linear way, and a significant reduction was already evident by age 40.

A word on this clonotype: What antigen it recognizes has not been identified. No much larger clonotype is one base removed from it; base qualities were not supplied.

The donors were roughly 39 Caucasian individuals from Russia, aged roughly 6 to 100 years, who were systemically healthy. Approximately 11 milliliters of peripheral blood were drawn from each donor into EDTA-treated Vacutainer tubes. Ficoll-Paque density-gradient centrifugation was used to isolate PBMCs, with at least 7 million per sample. Trizol reagent was used to extract total RNA from PBMCs, with at least 5.5 micrograms per sample. The percentages of naive CD45RAhigh/CD27high T cells were determined by flow cytometry on a PBMC aliquot from every donor. Receptor libraries were prepared by 5' RACE. The data were produced on an Illumina HiSeq 2500. A second PCR of roughly 6 to 11 cycles was performed with a sample-barcoded 5' primer and a J-beta primer mix. Each TCR beta cDNA molecule received a unique molecular identifier from a template-switch 5' adaptor carrying 12 random nucleotides. Each sample yielded at least 3 million CDR3-containing paired-end reads. First-strand cDNA synthesis was performed from all RNA using the Mint cDNA synthesis kit, with priming by a TRBC-specific oligonucleotide. Following uracil-DNA glycosylase treatment, a first 18-cycle PCR with universal primers M1SS and BC2_uni_R was performed on all cDNA. Under the source paper's analysis protocol: For normalization, 1 million high-quality reads, each with a distinct molecular identifier, were randomly selected from each sample. Reads sharing molecular identifiers were discarded rather than binned into consensus sequences. CDR3 identification, clonotype clustering and error correction used MiTCR with a Q25 quality threshold and the strictest error-elimination algorithm. A nonparametric unseen species model with Euler transformation was used to estimate a lower bound on total TCR beta diversity. TCRdb trimmed the raw reads at Q25, called clones with MiXCR and kept productive beta chains. A single entry per CDR3 protein holds the most common genes and DNA from its merged rows. These V and J calls derive from TCRdb rather than the authors' analysis. Present in this sample are 700,000 or so distinct CDR3 sequences, around 38% of which were seen just once. In total, the top ten clones hold around 30% of the sample.

Germline trimming: 8 bases from V, 1 base from J; junction bases outside gene matches: 4. CDR1 and CDR2, per the germline V gene, are MNHNS and SASEGT. There are 14 amino acids in the CDR3, from cysteine to phenylalanine inclusive. Only the CDR3 DNA is retained, 42 bases long and in frame from the first base. The sample was blood. The sequence joins TRBV6-1 to TRBJ2-5, and 10 junctional nucleotides match TRBD2. This TCR was sampled from a man at least 80 years old in good health. The bases read TGTGCCAGCCCCAGGACTAGCGGCCAAGAGACCCAGTACTTC. It is translated as CASPRTSGQETQYF.